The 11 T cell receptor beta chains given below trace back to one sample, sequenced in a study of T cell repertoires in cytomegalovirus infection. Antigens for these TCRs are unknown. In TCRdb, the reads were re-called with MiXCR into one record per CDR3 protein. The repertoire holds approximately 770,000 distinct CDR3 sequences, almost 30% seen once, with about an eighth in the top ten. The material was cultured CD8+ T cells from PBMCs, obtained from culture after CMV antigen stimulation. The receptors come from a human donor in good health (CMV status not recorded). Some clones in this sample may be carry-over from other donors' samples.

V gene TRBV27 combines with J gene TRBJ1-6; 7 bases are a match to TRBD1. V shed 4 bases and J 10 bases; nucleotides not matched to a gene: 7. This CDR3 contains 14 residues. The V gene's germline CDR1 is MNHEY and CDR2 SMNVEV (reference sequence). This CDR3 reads CASSSTGPASPLHF. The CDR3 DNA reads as TGTGCCAGCAGTTCGACAGGGCCCGCCTCACCCCTCCACTTT.

The CDR3 loop reads CANSLQDILRSPWVNEQFF. CDR3 sequence (DNA): TGTGCTAACTCCTTACAGGACATTCTTCGGAGTCCTTGGGTCAATGAGCAGTTCTTC. The genes are TRBV12-5 and TRBJ2-1; D possibly corresponds to TRBD1 (5 bases). This CDR3 has 19 residues. Trimming stripped 10 bases from V and 6 bases from J, with 34 bases between. Germline lookup yields CDR1 LGHNT and CDR2 FRNRAP.

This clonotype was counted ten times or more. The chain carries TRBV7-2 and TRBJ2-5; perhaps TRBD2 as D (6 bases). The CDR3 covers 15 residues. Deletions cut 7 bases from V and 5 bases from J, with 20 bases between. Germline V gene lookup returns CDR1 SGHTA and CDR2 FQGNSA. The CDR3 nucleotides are TGTGCCAGCACCGCTTACTGGGGGGACCGTGAGACCCAGTACTTC. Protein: CASTAYWGDRETQYF.

CDR3 sequence (DNA): TGTGCCAGCAGCTTAGGCTACCTGGACAGTGTGAACACTGAAGCTTTCTTT. Protein: CASSLGYLDSVNTEAFF. This chain links TRBV13 with TRBJ1-1; possibly TRBD1 for D (6 bases). The CDR3 spans 17 residues. V was pared by 0 bases and J by 0 bases, with 14 bases between. Germline values: CDR1 PRHDT, CDR2 FYEKMQ (reference sequence).

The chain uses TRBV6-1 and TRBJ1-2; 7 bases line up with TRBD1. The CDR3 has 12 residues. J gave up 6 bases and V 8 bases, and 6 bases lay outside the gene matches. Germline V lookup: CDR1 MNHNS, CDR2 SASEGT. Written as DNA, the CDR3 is TGTGCCAGCCCCGGACAGGCAAATGGCTACACCTTC. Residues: CASPGQANGYTF.

The DNA for the CDR3 is TGTGCCAGCAGCCCCGTAGCGGCGGACACAGATACGCAGTATTTT. Protein sequence: CASSPVAADTDTQYF. The V gene is TRBV12-3 or TRBV12-4, the J gene TRBJ2-3; D is possibly TRBD2 (6 bases). The CDR3 is 15 residues long. Trimming pared 6 bases from V and 2 bases from J, leaving 15 bases between.

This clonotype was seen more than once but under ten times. The CDR3 nucleotides are TGTGCCAGCACCCCAGGGACACTGACTTACAATGAGCAGTTCTTC. It translates to CASTPGTLTYNEQFF. V usage is TRBV6-5 and J usage is TRBJ2-1; D might be TRBD1 (6 bases). CDR3 size: 15 residues. Germline V lookup: CDR1 MNHEY, CDR2 SVGAGI. V gave up 7 bases and J gave up 4 bases, with 17 bases separating them.

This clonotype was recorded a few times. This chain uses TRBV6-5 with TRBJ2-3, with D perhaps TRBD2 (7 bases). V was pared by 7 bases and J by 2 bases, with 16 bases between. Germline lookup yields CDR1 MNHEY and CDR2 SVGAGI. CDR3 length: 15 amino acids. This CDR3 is CASIPAGAPTDTQYF. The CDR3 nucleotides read TGTGCCAGCATACCCGCGGGGGCCCCCACAGATACGCAGTATTTT.

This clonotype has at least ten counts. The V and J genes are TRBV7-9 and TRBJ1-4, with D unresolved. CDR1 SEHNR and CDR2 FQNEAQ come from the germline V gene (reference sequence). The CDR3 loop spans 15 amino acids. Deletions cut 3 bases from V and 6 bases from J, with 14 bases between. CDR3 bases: TGTGCCAGCAGCTTCGCCTCGGGGAGGGATGAAAAACTGTTTTTT. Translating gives CASSFASGRDEKLFF.

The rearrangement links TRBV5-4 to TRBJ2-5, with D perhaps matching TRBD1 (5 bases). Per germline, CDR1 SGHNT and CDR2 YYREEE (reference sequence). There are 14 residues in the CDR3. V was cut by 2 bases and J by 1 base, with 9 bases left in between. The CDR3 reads CASSFKGFQETQYF. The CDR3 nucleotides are TGTGCCAGCAGCTTTAAGGGGTTCCAAGAGACCCAGTACTTC. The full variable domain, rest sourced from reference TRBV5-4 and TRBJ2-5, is ETGVTQSPTHLIKTRGQQVTLRCSSQSGHNTVSWYQQALGQGPQFIFQYYREEENGRGNFPPRFSGLQFPNYSSELNVNALELDDSALYLCASSFKGFQETQYFGPGTRLLVL.

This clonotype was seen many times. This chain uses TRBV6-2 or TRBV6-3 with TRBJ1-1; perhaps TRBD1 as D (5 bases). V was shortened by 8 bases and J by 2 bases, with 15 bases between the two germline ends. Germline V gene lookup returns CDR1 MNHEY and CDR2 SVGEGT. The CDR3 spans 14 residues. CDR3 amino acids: CASVRLQGNTEAFF. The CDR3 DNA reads TGTGCCAGCGTCCGCCTCCAGGGAAACACTGAAGCTTTCTTT.